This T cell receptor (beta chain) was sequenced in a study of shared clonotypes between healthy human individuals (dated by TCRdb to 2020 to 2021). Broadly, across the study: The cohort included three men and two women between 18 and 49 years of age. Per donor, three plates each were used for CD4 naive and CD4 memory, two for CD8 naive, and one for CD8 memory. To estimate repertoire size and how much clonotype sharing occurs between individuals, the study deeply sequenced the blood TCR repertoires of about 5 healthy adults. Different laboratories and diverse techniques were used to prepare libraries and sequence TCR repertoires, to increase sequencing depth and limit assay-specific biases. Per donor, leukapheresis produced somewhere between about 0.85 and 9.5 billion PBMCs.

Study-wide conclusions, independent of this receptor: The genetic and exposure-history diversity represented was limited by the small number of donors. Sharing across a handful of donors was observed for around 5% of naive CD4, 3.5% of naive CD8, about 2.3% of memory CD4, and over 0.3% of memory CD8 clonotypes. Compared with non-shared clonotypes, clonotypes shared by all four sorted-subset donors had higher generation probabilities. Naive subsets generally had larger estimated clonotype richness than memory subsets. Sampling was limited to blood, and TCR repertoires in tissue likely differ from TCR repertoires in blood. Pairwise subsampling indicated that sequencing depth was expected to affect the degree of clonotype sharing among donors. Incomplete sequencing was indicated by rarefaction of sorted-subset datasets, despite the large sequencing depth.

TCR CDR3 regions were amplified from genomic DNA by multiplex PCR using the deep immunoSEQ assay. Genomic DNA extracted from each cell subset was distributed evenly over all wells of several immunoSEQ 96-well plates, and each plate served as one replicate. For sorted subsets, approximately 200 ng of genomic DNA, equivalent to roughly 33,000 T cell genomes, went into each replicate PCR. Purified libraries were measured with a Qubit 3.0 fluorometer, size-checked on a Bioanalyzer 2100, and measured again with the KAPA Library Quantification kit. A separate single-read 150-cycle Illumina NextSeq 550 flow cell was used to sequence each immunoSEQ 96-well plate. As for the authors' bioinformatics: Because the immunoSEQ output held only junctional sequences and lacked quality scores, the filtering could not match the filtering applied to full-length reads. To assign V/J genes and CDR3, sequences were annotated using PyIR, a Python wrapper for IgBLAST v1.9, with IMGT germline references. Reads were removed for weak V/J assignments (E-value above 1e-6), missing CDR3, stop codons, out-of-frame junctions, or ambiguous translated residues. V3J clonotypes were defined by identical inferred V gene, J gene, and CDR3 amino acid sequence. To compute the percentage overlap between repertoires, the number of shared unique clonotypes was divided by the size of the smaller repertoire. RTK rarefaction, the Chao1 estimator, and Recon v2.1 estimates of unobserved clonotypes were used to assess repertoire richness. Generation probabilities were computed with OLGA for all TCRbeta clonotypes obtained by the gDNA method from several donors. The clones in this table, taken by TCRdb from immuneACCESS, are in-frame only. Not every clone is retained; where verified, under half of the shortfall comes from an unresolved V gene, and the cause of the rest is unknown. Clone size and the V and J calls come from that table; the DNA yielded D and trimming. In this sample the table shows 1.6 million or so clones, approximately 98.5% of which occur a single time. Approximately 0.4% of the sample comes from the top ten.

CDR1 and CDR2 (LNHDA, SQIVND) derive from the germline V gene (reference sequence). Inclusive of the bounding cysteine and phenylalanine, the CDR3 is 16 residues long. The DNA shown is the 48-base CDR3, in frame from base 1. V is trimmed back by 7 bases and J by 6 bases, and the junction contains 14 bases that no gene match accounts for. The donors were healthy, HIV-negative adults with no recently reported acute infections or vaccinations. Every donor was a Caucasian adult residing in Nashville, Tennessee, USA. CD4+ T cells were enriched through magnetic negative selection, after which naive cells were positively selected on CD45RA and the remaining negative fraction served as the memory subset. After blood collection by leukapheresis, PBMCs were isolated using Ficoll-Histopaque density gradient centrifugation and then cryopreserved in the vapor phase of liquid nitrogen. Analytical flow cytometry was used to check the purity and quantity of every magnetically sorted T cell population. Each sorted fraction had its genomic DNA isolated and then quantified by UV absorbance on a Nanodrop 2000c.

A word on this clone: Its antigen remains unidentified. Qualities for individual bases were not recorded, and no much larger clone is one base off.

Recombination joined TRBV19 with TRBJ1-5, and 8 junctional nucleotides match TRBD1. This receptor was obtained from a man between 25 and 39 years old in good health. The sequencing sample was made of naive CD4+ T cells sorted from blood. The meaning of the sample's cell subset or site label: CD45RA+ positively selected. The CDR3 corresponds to CASTTSRTGYSQPQHF. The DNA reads TGTGCCAGTACTACTTCCCGGACAGGGTACTCTCAGCCCCAGCATTTT.